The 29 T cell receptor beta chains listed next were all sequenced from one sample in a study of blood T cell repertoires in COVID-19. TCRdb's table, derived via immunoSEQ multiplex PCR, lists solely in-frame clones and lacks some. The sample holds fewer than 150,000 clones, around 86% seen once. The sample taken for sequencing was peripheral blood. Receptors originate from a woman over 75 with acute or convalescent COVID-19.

CDR3 nucleotide sequence: TGTGCCAGCAAGGGTGTGGTGGCGGGTGAGCAGTTCTTC. Translation gives CASKGVVAGEQFF. The chain employs TRBV27 and TRBJ2-1, with D possibly TRBD2 on 5 matching bases. CDR1 MNHEY and CDR2 SMNVEV come from the germline V gene (reference sequence). The V end was cut by 7 bases, the J end by 9 bases, with 16 bases between. The CDR3 spans 13 residues.

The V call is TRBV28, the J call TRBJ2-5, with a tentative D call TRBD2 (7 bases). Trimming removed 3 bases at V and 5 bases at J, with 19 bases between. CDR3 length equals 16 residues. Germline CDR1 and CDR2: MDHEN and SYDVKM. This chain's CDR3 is CASSFAWGGAQETQYF. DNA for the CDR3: TGTGCCAGCAGTTTTGCTTGGGGGGGGGCCCAGGAGACCCAGTACTTC. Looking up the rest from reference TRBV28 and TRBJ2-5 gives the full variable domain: DVKVTQSSRYLVKRTGEKVFLECVQDMDHENMFWYRQDPGLGLRLIYFSYDVKMKEKGDIPEGYSVSREKKERFSLILESASTNQTSMYLCASSFAWGGAQETQYFGPGTRLLVL.

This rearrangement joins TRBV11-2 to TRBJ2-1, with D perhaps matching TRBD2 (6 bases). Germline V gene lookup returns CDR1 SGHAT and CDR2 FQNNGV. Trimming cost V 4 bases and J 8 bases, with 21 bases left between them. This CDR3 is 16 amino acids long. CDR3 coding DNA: TGTGCCAGCAGCTCCGTAGCGGCGGAGGGTTGGGATGAGCAGTTCTTC. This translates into CASSSVAAEGWDEQFF.

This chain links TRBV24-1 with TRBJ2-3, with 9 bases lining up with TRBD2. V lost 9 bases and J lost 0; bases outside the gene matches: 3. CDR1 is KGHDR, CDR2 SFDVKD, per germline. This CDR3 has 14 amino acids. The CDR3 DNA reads TGTGCCACCTCAGCGGGGGGAAGCACAGATACGCAGTATTTT. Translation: CATSAGGSTDTQYF.

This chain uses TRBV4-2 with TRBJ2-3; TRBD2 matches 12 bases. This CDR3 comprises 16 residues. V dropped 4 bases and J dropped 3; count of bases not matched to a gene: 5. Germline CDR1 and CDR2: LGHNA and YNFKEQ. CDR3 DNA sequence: TGTGCCAGCAGCCCCCGGACTAGCGGGGTTACAGATACGCAGTATTTT. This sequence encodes CASSPRTSGVTDTQYF.

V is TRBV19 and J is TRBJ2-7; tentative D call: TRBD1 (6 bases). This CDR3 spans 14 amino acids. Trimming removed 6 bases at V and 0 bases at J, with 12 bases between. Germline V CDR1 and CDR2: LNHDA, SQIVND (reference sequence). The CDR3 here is CASRRTESSYEQYF. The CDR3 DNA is TGTGCCAGTAGAAGGACAGAGAGCTCCTACGAGCAGTACTTC.

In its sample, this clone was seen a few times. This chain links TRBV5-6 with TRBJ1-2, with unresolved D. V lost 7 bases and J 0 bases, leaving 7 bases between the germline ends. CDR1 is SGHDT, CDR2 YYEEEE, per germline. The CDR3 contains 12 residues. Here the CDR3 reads CASHTANYGYTF. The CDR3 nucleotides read TGTGCCAGCCATACAGCTAACTATGGCTACACCTTC. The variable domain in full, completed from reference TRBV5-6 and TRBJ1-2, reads DAGVTQSPTHLIKTRGQQVTLRCSPKSGHDTVSWYQQALGQGPQFIFQYYEEEERQRGNFPDRFSGHQFPNYSSELNVNALLLGDSALYLCASHTANYGYTFGSGTRLTVV.

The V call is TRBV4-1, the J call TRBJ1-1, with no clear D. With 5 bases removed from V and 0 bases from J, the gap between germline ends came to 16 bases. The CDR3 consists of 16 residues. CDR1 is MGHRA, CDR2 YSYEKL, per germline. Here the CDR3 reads CASSSRQQKMNTEAFF. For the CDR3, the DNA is TGCGCCAGCAGCTCACGACAACAGAAGATGAACACTGAAGCTTTCTTT.

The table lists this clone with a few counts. The CDR3 DNA follows: TGTGCCAGCATTTCCGGACTCCAGACAAGCGCTGGACCGCAGTATTTT. This encodes CASISGLQTSAGPQYF. The rearrangement links TRBV2 to TRBJ2-3; weak D call: TRBD2 (5 bases). The V end was cut by 7 bases, the J end by 10 bases, with 27 bases between. Per the germline V gene, CDR1 is SNHLY and CDR2 is FYNNEI. The CDR3 covers 16 residues.

CDR3 in amino acids: CASNPPGRRGNQPQHF. The DNA of the CDR3 is TGTGCCAGCAACCCACCCGGCCGGAGGGGCAATCAGCCCCAGCATTTT. The chain joins TRBV6-2 or TRBV6-3 to TRBJ1-5; D call uncertain. V was clipped by 7 bases and J by 2 bases, with 18 bases between them. In germline, CDR1 is MNHEY, CDR2 SVGEGT. The CDR3 is made up of 16 amino acids.

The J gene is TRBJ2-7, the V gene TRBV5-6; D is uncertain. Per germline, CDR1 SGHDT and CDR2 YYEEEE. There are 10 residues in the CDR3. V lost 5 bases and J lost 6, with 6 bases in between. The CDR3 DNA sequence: TGTGCCAGCAGGAGCTTCGAGCAGTACTTC. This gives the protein CASRSFEQYF.

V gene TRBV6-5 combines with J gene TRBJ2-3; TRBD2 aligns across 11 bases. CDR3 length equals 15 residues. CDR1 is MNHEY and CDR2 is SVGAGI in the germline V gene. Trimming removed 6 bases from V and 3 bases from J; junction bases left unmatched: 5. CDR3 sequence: CASSQRLAGTDTQYF. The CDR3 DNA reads TGTGCCAGCAGCCAACGACTAGCGGGGACAGATACGCAGTATTTT.

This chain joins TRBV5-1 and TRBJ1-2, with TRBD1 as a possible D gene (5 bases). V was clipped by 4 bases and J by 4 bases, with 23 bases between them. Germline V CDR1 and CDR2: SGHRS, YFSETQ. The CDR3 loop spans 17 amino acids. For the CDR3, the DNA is TGCGCCAGCAGCACCCCCGGGGGTCAGGGCGACCCCTATGGCTACACCTTC. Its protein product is CASSTPGGQGDPYGYTF.

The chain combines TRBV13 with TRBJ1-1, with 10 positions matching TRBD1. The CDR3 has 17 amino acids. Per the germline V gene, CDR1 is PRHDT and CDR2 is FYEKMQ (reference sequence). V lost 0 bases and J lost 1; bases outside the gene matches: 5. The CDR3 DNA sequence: TGTGCCAGCAGCTTAGGGACAGGGGGCTTTTGGAACACTGAAGCTTTCTTT. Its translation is CASSLGTGGFWNTEAFF.

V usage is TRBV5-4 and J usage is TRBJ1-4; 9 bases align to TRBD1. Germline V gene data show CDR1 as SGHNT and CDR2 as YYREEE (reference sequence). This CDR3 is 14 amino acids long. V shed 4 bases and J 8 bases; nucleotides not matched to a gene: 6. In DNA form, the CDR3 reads TGTGCCAGCAGCCGGGACAGGGCGGGGGAAAAACTGTTTTTT. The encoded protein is CASSRDRAGEKLFF.

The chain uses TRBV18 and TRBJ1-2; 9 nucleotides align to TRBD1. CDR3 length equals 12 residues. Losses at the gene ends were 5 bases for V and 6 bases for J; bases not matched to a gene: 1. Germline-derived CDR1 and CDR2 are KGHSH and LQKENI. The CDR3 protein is CASSGTGNGYTF. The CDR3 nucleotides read TGTGCCAGCTCAGGGACAGGGAATGGCTACACCTTC.

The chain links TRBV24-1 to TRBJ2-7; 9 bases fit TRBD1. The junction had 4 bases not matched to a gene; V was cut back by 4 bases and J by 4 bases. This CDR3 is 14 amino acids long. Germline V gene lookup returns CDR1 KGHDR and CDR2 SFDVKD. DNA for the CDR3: TGTGCCACCAGTGAGTCCGGACAGGGGTACGAGCAGTACTTC. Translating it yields CATSESGQGYEQYF.

CDR3 nucleotide sequence: TGTGCCAGCAGCCAAGACCCGGGACTAGCGGGGAGAAAGTACTTC. Residues: CASSQDPGLAGRKYF. The chain is built from TRBV4-2 and TRBJ2-7; 13 bases are a match to TRBD2. V shed 0 bases, J shed 11 bases, and the junction held 7 bases outside the gene matches. The germline V gene encodes CDR1 LGHNA and CDR2 YNFKEQ. The CDR3 is 15 amino acids.

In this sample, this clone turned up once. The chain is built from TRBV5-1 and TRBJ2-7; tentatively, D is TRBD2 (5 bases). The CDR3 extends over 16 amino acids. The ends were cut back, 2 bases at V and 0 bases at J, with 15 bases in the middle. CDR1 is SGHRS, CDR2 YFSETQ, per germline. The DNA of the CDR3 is TGCGCCAGCAGCTTCGTAAGTGGGAGCCTCTCCTACGAGCAGTACTTC. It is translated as CASSFVSGSLSYEQYF.

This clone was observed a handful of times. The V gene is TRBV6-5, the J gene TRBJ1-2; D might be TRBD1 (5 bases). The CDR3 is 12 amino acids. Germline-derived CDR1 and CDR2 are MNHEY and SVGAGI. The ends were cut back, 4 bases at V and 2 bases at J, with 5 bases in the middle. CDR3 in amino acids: CASSSGNYGYTF. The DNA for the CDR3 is TGTGCCAGCAGTTCAGGGAACTATGGCTACACCTTC.

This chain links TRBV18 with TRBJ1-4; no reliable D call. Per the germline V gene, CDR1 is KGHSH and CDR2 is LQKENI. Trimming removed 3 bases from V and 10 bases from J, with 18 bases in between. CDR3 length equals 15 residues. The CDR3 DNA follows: TGTGCCAGCTCACCTGAGGTTTTGCGCGGAGGAAAACTGTTTTTT. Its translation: CASSPEVLRGGKLFF.

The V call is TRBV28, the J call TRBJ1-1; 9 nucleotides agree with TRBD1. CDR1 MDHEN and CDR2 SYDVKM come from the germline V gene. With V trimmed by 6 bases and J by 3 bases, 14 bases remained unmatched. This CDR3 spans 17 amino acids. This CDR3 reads CASSFSGQGIGDTEAFF. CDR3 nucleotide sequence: TGTGCCAGCAGCTTCTCGGGACAGGGTATAGGAGACACTGAAGCTTTCTTT. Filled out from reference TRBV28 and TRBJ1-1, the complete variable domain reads DVKVTQSSRYLVKRTGEKVFLECVQDMDHENMFWYRQDPGLGLRLIYFSYDVKMKEKGDIPEGYSVSREKKERFSLILESASTNQTSMYLCASSFSGQGIGDTEAFFGQGTRLTVV.

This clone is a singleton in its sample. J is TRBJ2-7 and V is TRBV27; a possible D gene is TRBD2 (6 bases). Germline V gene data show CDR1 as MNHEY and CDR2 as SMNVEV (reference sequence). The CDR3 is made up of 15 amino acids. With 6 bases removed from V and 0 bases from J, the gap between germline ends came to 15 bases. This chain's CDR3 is CASRRSWRGSYEQYF. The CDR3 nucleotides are TGTGCCAGCAGGCGGTCGTGGCGGGGCTCCTACGAGCAGTACTTC.

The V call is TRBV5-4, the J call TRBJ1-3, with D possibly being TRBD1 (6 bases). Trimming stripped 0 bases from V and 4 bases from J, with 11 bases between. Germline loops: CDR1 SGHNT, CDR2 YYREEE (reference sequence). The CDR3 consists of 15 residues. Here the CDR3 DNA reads TGTGCCAGCAGCTTGGCCGCAGGGGCCGGAAACACCATATATTTT. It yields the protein CASSLAAGAGNTIYF.

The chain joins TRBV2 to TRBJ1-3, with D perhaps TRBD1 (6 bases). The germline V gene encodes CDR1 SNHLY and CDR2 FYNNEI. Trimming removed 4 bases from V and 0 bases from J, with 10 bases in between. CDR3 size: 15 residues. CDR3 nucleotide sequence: TGTGCCAGCAGTGCGGTCAGGGGCTCTGGAAACACCATATATTTT. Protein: CASSAVRGSGNTIYF. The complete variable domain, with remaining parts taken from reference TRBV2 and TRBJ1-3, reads EPEVTQTPSHQVTQMGQEVILRCVPISNHLYFYWYRQILGQKVEFLVSFYNNEISEKSEIFDDQFSVERPDGSNFTLKIRSTKLEDSAMYFCASSAVRGSGNTIYFGEGSWLTVV.

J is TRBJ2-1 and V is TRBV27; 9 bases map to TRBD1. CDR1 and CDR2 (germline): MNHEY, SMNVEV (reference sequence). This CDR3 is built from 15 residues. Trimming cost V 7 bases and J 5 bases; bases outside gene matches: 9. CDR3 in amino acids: CASKSGTGYHNEQFF. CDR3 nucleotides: TGTGCCAGCAAATCCGGGACAGGGTATCACAATGAGCAGTTCTTC.

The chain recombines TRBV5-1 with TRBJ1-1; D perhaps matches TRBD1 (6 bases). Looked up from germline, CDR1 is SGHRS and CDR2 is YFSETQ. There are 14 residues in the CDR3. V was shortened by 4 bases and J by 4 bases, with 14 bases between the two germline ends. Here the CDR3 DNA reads TGCGCCAGCAGCCAACAGGGTAGGAGCACTGAAGCTTTCTTT. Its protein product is CASSQQGRSTEAFF.

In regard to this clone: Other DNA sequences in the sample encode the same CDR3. CDR3 nucleotides: TGTGCCAGCAGCGGGGGGAGGGAGCAGTTCTTC. It yields the protein CASSGGREQFF. The chain has TRBV5-4 and TRBJ2-1; possible D gene TRBD2, 6 bases. Germline lookup yields CDR1 SGHNT and CDR2 YYREEE (reference sequence). The V gene lost 4 bases and the J gene lost 10 bases, with 9 bases spanning the gap. The CDR3 length is 11 residues.

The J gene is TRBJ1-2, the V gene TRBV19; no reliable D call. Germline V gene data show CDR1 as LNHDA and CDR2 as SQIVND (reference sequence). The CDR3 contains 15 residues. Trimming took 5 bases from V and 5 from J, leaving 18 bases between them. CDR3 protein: CASSLSPSNTYGYTF. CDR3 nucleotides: TGTGCCAGTAGTCTAAGTCCCTCTAATACTTATGGCTACACCTTC.